The 15 T cell receptor beta chains listed next were all sequenced from one sample in a study of blood T cell repertoires in COVID-19. Assay used: immunoSEQ multiplex PCR; TCRdb lists only in-frame clones, some missing. The profile shows 150,000 to 200,000 clones, around nine tenths of them singletons. The source material was peripheral blood. These receptors were taken from a man in his forties or fifties with active or convalescent COVID-19.

The chain links TRBV19 to TRBJ1-1; maybe TRBD1 (5 bases). Trimming pared 7 bases from V and 3 bases from J, leaving 15 bases between. The CDR3 runs 14 residues. Germline CDR1 reads LNHDA; CDR2 reads SQIVND (reference sequence). CDR3 amino acids: CASNSGRADTEAFF. Here the CDR3 DNA reads TGTGCCAGTAATTCCGGCAGGGCGGACACTGAAGCTTTCTTT.

The chain employs TRBV5-5 and TRBJ2-2; the match to TRBD1 covers 7 bases. Germline trimming cut 3 bases from V and 5 bases from J; bases unmatched to any gene: 4. The CDR3 totals 14 residues. CDR1 and CDR2 from the germline V gene are SGHKS and YYEKEE (reference sequence). CDR3 amino acids: CASSSGQQTGELFF. CDR3 DNA sequence: TGTGCCAGCAGCTCGGGACAGCAAACCGGGGAGCTGTTTTTT.

This clone was counted once. The CDR3 region is CASTKDRGGDTQYF. The CDR3 DNA reads as TGTGCCAGCACCAAGGACAGGGGAGGTGATACGCAGTATTTT. The rearrangement uses TRBV2 and TRBJ2-3; 9 bases agree with TRBD1. V dropped 7 bases and J dropped 6; count of bases not matched to a gene: 8. Germline lookup yields CDR1 SNHLY and CDR2 FYNNEI. There are 14 residues in the CDR3.

This rearrangement joins TRBV14 to TRBJ2-2; TRBD1 matches at 7 bases. Germline CDR1 SGHDN, CDR2 FVKESK. This CDR3 is 14 amino acids long. Unmatched junction bases numbered 2, after V lost 3 bases and J lost 4 bases. CDR3 sequence (DNA): TGTGCCAGCAGCCAGACAGGGACCACCGGGGAGCTGTTTTTT. Translation: CASSQTGTTGELFF.

This clone was observed once. V gene TRBV11-3 combines with J gene TRBJ2-1, with 7 bases that match TRBD1. CDR3 length equals 16 residues. The germline V gene encodes CDR1 SGHNT and CDR2 YENEEA. V lost 1 base to trimming and J lost 5 bases; unmatched junction nucleotides: 8. DNA for the CDR3: TGTGCCAGCAGCTTAGTTTTCGGGACAGCGAACAATGAGCAGTTCTTC. Translation: CASSLVFGTANNEQFF.

Note on this clone: A junction boundary mismatches the germline segment, possibly from a read error. The chain recombines TRBV19 with TRBJ1-5, with D possibly TRBD1 on 6 matching bases. CDR3 length equals 14 residues. The germline gives CDR1 LNHDA, CDR2 SQIVND (reference sequence). The CDR3 here is CASSDQDSNQPQHF. The CDR3 DNA sequence: TGTGCCAGTAGTGATCAGGACAGCAACCAGCCCCAGCATTTT. Filled out from reference TRBV19 and TRBJ1-5, the complete variable domain reads DGGITQSPKYLFRKEGQNVTLSCEQNLNHDAMYWYRQDPGQGLRLIYYSQIVNDFQKGDIAEGYSVSREKKESFPLTVTSAQKNPTAFYLCASSDQDSNQPQHFGDGTRLSIL.

The gene calls are TRBV7-8 and TRBJ2-4; 7 nucleotides line up with TRBD1. The CDR3 consists of 16 residues. CDR1 and CDR2 from the germline V gene are SGHVS and FQNEAQ. With V trimmed by 5 bases and J by 0 bases, 7 bases remained unmatched. CDR3: CASSPRTGIAKNIQYF. CDR3 DNA sequence: TGTGCCAGCAGCCCACGGACAGGAATAGCCAAAAACATTCAGTACTTC.

The chain couples TRBV9 to TRBJ1-1; 7 positions match TRBD1. Germline CDR1 and CDR2: SGDLS and YYNGEE. The CDR3 extends over 13 amino acids. The trim removed 0 bases at V and 8 bases at J, leaving 4 bases unmatched. CDR3 in DNA: TGTGCCAGCAGCGTAGACAGGGGCAGCGAAGCTTTCTTT. Amino acid sequence: CASSVDRGSEAFF. Supplemented by reference TRBV9 and TRBJ1-1, the full variable domain reads DSGVTQTPKHLITATGQRVTLRCSPRSGDLSVYWYQQSLDQGLQFLIQYYNGEERAKGNILERFSAQQFPDLHSELNLSSLELGDSALYFCASSVDRGSEAFFGQGTRLTVV.

This chain joins TRBV3-1 (or the pseudogene TRBV3-2) and TRBJ2-3; D is uncertain. Germline V gives CDR1 LGHDT, CDR2 YNNKEL (reference sequence). The CDR3 is 15 residues long. Trimming left V 3 bases short and J 0 bases short, with 10 bases between. CDR3 sequence (DNA): TGTGCCAGCAGCCAGGTCCTACAGAGCACAGATACGCAGTATTTT. It translates to CASSQVLQSTDTQYF.

The chain uses TRBV11-2 and TRBJ2-2; the D gene is possibly TRBD2 (7 bases). Germline loops: CDR1 SGHAT, CDR2 FQNNGV. Trimming removed 5 bases from V and 6 bases from J, with 16 bases in between. The CDR3 is made up of 15 amino acids. CDR3 protein: CASSTRKGGAGELFF. CDR3 DNA sequence: TGTGCCAGCAGCACGCGCAAGGGGGGGGCCGGGGAGCTGTTTTTT. The variable domain in full, with the rest retrieved from reference TRBV11-2 and TRBJ2-2, is EAGVAQSPRYKIIEKRQSVAFWCNPISGHATLYWYQQILGQGPKLLIQFQNNGVVDDSQLPKDRFSAERLKGVDSTLKIQPAKLEDSAVYLCASSTRKGGAGELFFGEGSRLTVL.

The J gene is TRBJ2-5, the V gene TRBV19, with 7 bases that match TRBD1. With V trimmed by 6 bases and J by 0 bases, 7 bases remained unmatched. Germline V gene data show CDR1 as LNHDA and CDR2 as SQIVND (reference sequence). The CDR3 contains 15 residues. This chain's CDR3 is CASSPGTEYQETQYF. The CDR3 DNA follows: TGTGCCAGTAGCCCCGGGACAGAGTACCAAGAGACCCAGTACTTC. Full variable domain (missing parts from reference TRBV19 and TRBJ2-5): DGGITQSPKYLFRKEGQNVTLSCEQNLNHDAMYWYRQDPGQGLRLIYYSQIVNDFQKGDIAEGYSVSREKKESFPLTVTSAQKNPTAFYLCASSPGTEYQETQYFGPGTRLLVL.

The J gene is TRBJ2-3, the V gene TRBV5-1, with D tentatively TRBD1 (5 bases). The length of the CDR3 is 15 residues. Trimming removed 5 bases at V and 3 bases at J, with 16 bases between. CDR1 and CDR2 from the germline V gene are SGHRS and YFSETQ. This chain's CDR3 is CASRGIGVQTDTQYF. The CDR3 region has the DNA TGCGCCAGCAGGGGTATAGGGGTGCAGACAGATACGCAGTATTTT.

The rearrangement uses TRBV5-1 and TRBJ1-2; D gene unclear. CDR1 and CDR2 (germline): SGHRS, YFSETQ. Trimming pared 0 bases from V and 2 bases from J, leaving 11 bases between. CDR3 length equals 15 residues. CDR3 sequence: CASSLGAGSNYGYTF. CDR3 nucleotide sequence: TGCGCCAGCAGCTTGGGAGCGGGGTCCAACTATGGCTACACCTTC.

The J gene is TRBJ1-1, the V gene TRBV6-4; D remains unclear. CDR3 length: 13 amino acids. Trimming cost V 3 bases and J 7 bases, with 12 bases left between them. Germline CDR1 MRHNA, CDR2 SNTAGT. The CDR3 DNA is TGTGCCAGCAGTGAACCCCAGGAAGATGAAGCTTTCTTT. Its protein is CASSEPQEDEAFF.

The V and J genes are TRBV27 and TRBJ2-1, with 8 bases fitting TRBD1. CDR1 MNHEY and CDR2 SMNVEV come from the germline V gene (reference sequence). Trimming cost V 5 bases and J 9 bases; bases outside gene matches: 12. This CDR3 is built from 15 residues. The CDR3 loop reads CASSPGVAGGSEQFF. In DNA form, the CDR3 reads TGTGCCAGCAGTCCCGGGGTCGCAGGGGGCTCTGAGCAGTTCTTC.